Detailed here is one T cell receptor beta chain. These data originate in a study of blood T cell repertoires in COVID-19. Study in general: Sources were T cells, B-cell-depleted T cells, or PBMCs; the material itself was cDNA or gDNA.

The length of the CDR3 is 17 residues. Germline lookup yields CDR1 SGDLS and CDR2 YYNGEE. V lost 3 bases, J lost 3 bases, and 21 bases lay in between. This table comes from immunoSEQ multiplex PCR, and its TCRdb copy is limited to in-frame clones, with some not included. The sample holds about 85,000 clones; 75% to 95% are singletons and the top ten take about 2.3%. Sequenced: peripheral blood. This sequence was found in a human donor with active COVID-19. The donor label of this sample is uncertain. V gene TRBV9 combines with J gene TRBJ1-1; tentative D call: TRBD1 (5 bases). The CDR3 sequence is CASSERDGSALDTEAFF. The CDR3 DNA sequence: TGTGCCAGCAGCGAGAGGGACGGGAGCGCCCTGGACACTGAAGCTTTCTTT.